The T cell receptor (beta chain) described here comes from a study of CD8+ T cells in alopecia areata. The CDR3 length is 11 residues. Germline-derived CDR1 and CDR2 are SQVTM and ANQGSEA. Trimming pared 8 bases from V and 3 bases from J, leaving 9 bases between. This clone was observed a few times. Antigen unknown. Collected material from alopecia areata patients comprised lesional scalp punch biopsies and peripheral blood. Study-wide results and caveats: Normal-skin resident alphabeta T cells also appear among scalp sample sequences.

In each case, RNA was isolated and then reverse transcribed into cDNA as the sequencing template. Only in-frame clones appear in the TCRdb table, and some are missing; sequencing was by immunoSEQ multiplex PCR. The sample has approximately 140,000 clones, more than 40% seen once. Sequenced material: CD4+ T cells sorted from blood. The chain uses TRBV29-1 and TRBJ2-3; D gene unclear. This clonotype was sampled from a human donor with alopecia areata. As DNA, the CDR3 is TGCAGCCTTCTTGGGACAGATACGCAGTATTTT. Its translation: CSLLGTDTQYF.